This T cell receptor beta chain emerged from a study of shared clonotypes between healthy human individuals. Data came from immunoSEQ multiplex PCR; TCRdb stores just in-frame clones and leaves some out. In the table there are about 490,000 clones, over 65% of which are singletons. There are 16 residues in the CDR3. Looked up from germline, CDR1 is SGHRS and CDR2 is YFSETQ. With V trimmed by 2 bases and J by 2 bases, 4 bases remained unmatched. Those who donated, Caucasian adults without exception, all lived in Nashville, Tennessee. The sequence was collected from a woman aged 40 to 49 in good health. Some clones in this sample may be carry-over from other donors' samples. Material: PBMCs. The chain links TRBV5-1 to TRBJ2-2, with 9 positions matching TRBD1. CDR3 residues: CASSFWTGENTGELFF. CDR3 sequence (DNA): TGCGCCAGCAGCTTCTGGACAGGGGAAAACACCGGGGAGCTGTTTTTT.